This T cell receptor (beta chain) was profiled in a study of control samples from healthy donors and cancer patients. Trimming removed 2 bases from V and 9 bases from J; junction bases left unmatched: 8. The CDR3 is made up of 14 amino acids. CDR1 SGHVS and CDR2 FNYEAQ come from the germline V gene. Assay: immunoSEQ multiplex PCR; the TCRdb copy retains only in-frame clones and omits some. Found here are some 120,000 clones, 87% of them singletons; the top ten hold around 2%. The TCR sequence derives from a man aged 18 to 30 in good health. The chain carries TRBV7-6 and TRBJ2-5; 8 bases match TRBD1. Sequences were obtained from blood. The CDR3 nucleotides read TGTGCCAGCAGCTTACGGGGACAGGAGGGGCCCCAGTACTTC. Translating gives CASSLRGQEGPQYF. Full variable domain (outside the CDR3, taken from reference TRBV7-6 and TRBJ2-5): GAGVSQSPRYKVTKRGQDVALRCDPISGHVSLYWYRQALGQGPEFLTYFNYEAQQDKSGLPNDRFSAERPEGSISTLTIQRTEQRDSAMYRCASSLRGQEGPQYFGPGTRLLVL.